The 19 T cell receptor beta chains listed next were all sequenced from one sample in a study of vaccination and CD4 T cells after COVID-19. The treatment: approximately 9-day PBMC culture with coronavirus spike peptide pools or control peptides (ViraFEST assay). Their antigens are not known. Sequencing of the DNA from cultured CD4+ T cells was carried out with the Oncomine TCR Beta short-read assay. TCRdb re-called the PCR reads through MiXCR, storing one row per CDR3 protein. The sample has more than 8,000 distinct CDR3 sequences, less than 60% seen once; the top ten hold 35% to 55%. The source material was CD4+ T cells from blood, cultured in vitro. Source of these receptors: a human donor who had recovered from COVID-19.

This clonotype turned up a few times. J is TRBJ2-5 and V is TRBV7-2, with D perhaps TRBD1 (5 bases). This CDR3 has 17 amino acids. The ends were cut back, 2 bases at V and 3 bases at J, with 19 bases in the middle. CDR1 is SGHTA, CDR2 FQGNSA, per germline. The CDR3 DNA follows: TGTGCCAGCAGCTTAAACGGGTACCGCAGGGTCGAAGAGACCCAGTACTTC. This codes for CASSLNGYRRVEETQYF.

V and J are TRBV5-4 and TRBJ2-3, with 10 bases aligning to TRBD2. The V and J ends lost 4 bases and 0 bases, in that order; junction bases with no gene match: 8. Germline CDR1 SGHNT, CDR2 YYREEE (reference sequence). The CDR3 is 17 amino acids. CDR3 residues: CASSPASGRVSTDTQYF. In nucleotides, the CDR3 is TGTGCCAGCAGCCCGGCAAGCGGGAGGGTTAGCACAGATACGCAGTATTTT.

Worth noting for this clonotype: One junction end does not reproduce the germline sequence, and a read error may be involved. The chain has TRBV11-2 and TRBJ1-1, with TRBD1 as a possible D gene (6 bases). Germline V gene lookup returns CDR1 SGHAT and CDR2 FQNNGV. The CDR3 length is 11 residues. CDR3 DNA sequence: TGTGCCAGCAGCCCAACTGAGGGGGGGGGGTTT. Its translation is CASSPTEGGGF.

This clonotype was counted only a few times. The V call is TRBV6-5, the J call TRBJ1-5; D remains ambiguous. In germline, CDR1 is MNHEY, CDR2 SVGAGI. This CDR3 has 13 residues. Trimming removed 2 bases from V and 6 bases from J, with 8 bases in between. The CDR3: CASSYDGFQPQHF. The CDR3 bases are TGTGCCAGCAGTTACGATGGGTTTCAGCCCCAGCATTTT.

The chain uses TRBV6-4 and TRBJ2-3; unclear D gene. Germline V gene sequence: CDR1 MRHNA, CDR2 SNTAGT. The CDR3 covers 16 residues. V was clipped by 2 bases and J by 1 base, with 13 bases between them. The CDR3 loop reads CASSDDSARGTDTQYF. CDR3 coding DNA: TGTGCCAGCAGTGACGACTCTGCAAGGGGCACAGATACGCAGTATTTT.

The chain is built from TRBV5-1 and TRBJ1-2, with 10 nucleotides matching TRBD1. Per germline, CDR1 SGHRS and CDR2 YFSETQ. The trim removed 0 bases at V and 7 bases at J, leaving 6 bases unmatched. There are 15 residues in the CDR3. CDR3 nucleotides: TGCGCCAGCAGCTTGGGGAGGACAGGGGGATTTGGCTACACCTTC. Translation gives CASSLGRTGGFGYTF.

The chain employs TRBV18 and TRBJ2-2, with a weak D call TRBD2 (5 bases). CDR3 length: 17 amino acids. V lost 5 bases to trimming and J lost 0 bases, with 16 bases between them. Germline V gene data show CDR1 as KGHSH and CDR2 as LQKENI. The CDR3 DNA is TGTGCCAGCTCAGCGGGCTCGAGGCAGACGAACACCGGGGAGCTGTTTTTT. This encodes CASSAGSRQTNTGELFF. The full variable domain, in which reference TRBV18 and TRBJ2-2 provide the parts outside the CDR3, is NAGVMQNPRHLVRRRGQEARLRCSPMKGHSHVYWYRQLPEEGLKFMVYLQKENIIDESGMPKERFSAEFPKEGPSILRIQQVVRGDSAAYFCASSAGSRQTNTGELFFGEGSRLTVL.

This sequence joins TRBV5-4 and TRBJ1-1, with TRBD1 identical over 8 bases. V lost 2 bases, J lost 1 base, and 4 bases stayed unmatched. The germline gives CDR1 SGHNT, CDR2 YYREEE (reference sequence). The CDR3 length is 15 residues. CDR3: CASSFLGQGNTEAFF. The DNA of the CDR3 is TGTGCCAGCAGCTTCCTCGGACAGGGGAACACTGAAGCTTTCTTT.

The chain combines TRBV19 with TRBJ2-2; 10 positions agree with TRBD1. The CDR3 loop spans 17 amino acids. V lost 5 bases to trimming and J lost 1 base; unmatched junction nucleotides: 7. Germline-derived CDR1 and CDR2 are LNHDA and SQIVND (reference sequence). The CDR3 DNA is TGTGCCAGTAGTCGCGGGACAGGGGTCTGGAACACCGGGGAGCTGTTTTTT. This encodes CASSRGTGVWNTGELFF.

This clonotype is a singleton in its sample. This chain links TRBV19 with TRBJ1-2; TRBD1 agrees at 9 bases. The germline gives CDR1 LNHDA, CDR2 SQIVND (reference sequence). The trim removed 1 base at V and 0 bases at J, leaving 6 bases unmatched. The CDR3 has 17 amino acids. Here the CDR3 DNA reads TGTGCCAGTAGTATAGTAACAGGGGGCAAGACTAACTATGGCTACACCTTC. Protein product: CASSIVTGGKTNYGYTF.

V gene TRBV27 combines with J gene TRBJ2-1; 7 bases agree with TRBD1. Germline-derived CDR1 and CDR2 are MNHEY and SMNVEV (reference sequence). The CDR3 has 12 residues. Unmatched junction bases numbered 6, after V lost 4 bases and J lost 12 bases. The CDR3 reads CASSSRGTVQFF. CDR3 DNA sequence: TGTGCCAGCAGTTCGAGGGGGACAGTGCAGTTCTTC.

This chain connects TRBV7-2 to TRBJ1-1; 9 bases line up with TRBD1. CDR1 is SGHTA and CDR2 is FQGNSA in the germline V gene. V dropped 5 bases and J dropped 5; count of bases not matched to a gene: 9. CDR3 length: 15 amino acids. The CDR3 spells CASSAQQGARTEAFF. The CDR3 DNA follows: TGTGCCAGCAGCGCTCAACAGGGGGCGCGTACTGAAGCTTTCTTT.

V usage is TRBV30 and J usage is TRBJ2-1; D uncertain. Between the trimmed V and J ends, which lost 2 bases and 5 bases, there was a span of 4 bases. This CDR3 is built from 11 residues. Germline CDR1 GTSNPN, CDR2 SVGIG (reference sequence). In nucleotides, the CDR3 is TGTGCCTGGAGTATGGACAATGAGCAGTTCTTC. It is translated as CAWSMDNEQFF. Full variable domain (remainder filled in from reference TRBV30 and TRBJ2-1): SQTIHQWPATLVQPVGSPLSLECTVEGTSNPNLYWYRQAAGRGLQLLFYSVGIGQISSEVPQNLSASRPQDRQFILSSKKLLLSDSGFYLCAWSMDNEQFFGPGTRLTVL.

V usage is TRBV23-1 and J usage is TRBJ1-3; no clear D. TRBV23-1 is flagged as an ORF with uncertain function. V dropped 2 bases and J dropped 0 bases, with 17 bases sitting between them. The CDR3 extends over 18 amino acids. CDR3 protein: CASSQLGLPGPSGNTIYF. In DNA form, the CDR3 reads TGCGCCAGCAGTCAACTCGGGCTACCCGGCCCCTCTGGAAACACCATATATTTT.

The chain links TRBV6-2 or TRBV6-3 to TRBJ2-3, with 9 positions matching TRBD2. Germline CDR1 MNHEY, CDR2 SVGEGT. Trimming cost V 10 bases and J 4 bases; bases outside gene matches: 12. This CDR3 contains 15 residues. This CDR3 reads CATRGVAGVPDTQYF. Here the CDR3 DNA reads TGTGCCACCCGCGGAGTAGCGGGAGTCCCAGATACGCAGTATTTT.

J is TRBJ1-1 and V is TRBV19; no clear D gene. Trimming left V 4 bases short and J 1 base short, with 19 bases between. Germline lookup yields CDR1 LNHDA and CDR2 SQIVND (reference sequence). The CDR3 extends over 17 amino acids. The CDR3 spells CASSTRFTSRKNTEAFF. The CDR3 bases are TGTGCCAGTAGTACTCGATTCACAAGCAGAAAGAACACTGAAGCTTTCTTT. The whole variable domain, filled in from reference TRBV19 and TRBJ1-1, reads DGGITQSPKYLFRKEGQNVTLSCEQNLNHDAMYWYRQDPGQGLRLIYYSQIVNDFQKGDIAEGYSVSREKKESFPLTVTSAQKNPTAFYLCASSTRFTSRKNTEAFFGQGTRLTVV.

In DNA, the CDR3 is TGTGCCAGCTCACCACCGCTTCACTTTACCCTCCGACAGGGGAACACTGAAGCTTTCTTT. Its protein is CASSPPLHFTLRQGNTEAFF. The genes are TRBV18 and TRBJ1-1; 7 bases align to TRBD1. The CDR3 has 20 residues. V trimming: 0 bases; J trimming: 1 base; junction bases outside the gene matches: 17. Germline-derived CDR1 and CDR2 are KGHSH and LQKENI. The full variable domain, its missing parts supplied by reference TRBV18 and TRBJ1-1, is NAGVMQNPRHLVRRRGQEARLRCSPMKGHSHVYWYRQLPEEGLKFMVYLQKENIIDESGMPKERFSAEFPKEGPSILRIQQVVRGDSAAYFCASSPPLHFTLRQGNTEAFFGQGTRLTVV.

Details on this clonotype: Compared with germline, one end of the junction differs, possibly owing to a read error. The CDR3 protein is CASSLVLSYNSPLHF. The CDR3 nucleotides read TGTGCCAGCAGCTTAGTTCTCTCCTATAATTCACCCCTCCACTTT. V is TRBV12-3 or TRBV12-4 and J is TRBJ1-6, with D unclear. The CDR3 runs 15 residues.

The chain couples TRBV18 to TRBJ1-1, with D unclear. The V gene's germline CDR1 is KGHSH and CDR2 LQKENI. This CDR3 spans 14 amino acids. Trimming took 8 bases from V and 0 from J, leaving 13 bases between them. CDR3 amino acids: CASRRSSMNTEAFF. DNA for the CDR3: TGTGCCAGCCGCCGTAGCTCCATGAACACTGAAGCTTTCTTT.